The clone carrying this T cell receptor (beta chain) was recorded a few times. TCRdb reprocessed the RACE reads via MiXCR and lists one record per CDR3 protein. The table has roughly 360,000 distinct CDR3 sequences, more than 4.5% seen once; the top ten hold 2% to 2.5%. This specimen comes from a study of human T cells and chemical hapten exposure. Time point of the sample: patch test 1, 2 weeks after DPC sensitization. The treatment: therapeutic diphenylcyclopropenone sensitization with weekly scalp DPC. Venepuncture was done earlier than the placement of each patch test. CDR1 and CDR2 (germline): SGHAT, FQNNGV. J gave up 1 base and V 2 bases, and 10 bases lay outside the gene matches. CDR3 length: 18 amino acids.

The sequences come from whole blood, collected in connection with sensitization to the hapten diphenylcyclopropenone (DPC). The sequence derives from a woman between 50 and 59 years old with alopecia areata. Some clones in this sample may be carry-over from other donors' samples. The chain carries TRBV11-2 and TRBJ2-7; 11 bases agree with TRBD2. In DNA, the CDR3 is TGTGCCAGCAGCTTATCGGAACTAGCGGGAGCCGCTTCCTACGAGCAGTACTTC. Its protein is CASSLSELAGAASYEQYF.